This T cell receptor beta chain was sequenced in a study of cytomegalovirus exposure and HLA in healthy donors. Broader study findings: The authors enumerated around 150 TCR beta chains as linked to cytomegalovirus. A later analysis appeared to link common viral pathogens to several of the most significant clusters.

V lost 4 bases and J lost 5; bases outside the gene matches: 2. From germline, CDR1 is LNHDA and CDR2 SQIVND (reference sequence). This CDR3 spans 15 amino acids. It was healthy bone marrow donors who served as donors. PCR involved 60 Vbeta and 13 Jbeta primers. Method: immunoSEQ multiplex PCR; TCRdb's copy keeps in-frame clones and lacks some. The repertoire consists of approximately 110,000 clones, with 65% to 85% occurring once and the leading ten covering 5% to 6.5%. This clone occurred once. The antigen is unknown. Input material: PBMCs. The clonotype comes from a man aged 18 to 30 in good health and CMV-seronegative. The chain joins TRBV19 to TRBJ2-3, with 14 bases aligning to TRBD2. CDR3 DNA sequence: TGTGCCAGTAGTACGGGACTAGCGGGAGAAGATACGCAGTATTTT. It encodes CASSTGLAGEDTQYF.